These T cell receptor beta chains were read from a single sample in a study of response to subunit inactivated influenza vaccine. Using its own MiXCR run on the RT-PCR reads, TCRdb lists one record per CDR3 protein. The sample contains almost 250,000 distinct CDR3 sequences, about 12% of which appear only once. This sample comprised non-naive T cells sorted from PBMCs, obtained roughly 2 weeks before vaccination. The receptors shown here come from a man aged 50 or older who received an inactivated influenza vaccine. Both conserved end residues are part of each CDR3. D genes are given only for firm matches. Size is omitted from some rows. Given values are once, few, many or a class for expanded clones.

d_call	v_call	j_call	clone_size	cdr3_aa	cdr3_nt
TRBD2	TRBV27	TRBJ2-3	-	CATGTSGGGSTDTQYF	TGTGCCACCGGGACTAGCGGGGGGGGTAGCACAGATACGCAGTATTTT
TRBD1	TRBV5-1	TRBJ2-3	many	CASSEQGARTDTQYF	TGCGCCAGCAGCGAACAGGGGGCGCGCACAGATACGCAGTATTTT
TRBD1	TRBV24-1	TRBJ2-1	many	CATSDLRVTGGYNEQFF	TGTGCCACCAGTGATTTGCGTGTGACAGGGGGCTACAATGAGCAGTTCTTC
TRBD1	TRBV28	TRBJ2-7	few	CASSDPGQGGSYEQYF	TGTGCCAGCAGTGATCCGGGACAGGGAGGCTCCTACGAGCAGTACTTC
TRBD2	TRBV6-1	TRBJ2-3	-	CASSPILAGGTDTQYF	TGTGCCAGCAGTCCGATACTAGCGGGGGGAACAGATACGCAGTATTTT
-	TRBV7-3	TRBJ2-1	few	CASSPAPEGEQFF	TGTGCCAGCAGCCCCGCTCCAGAAGGTGAGCAGTTCTTC
-	TRBV27	TRBJ1-5	many	CASSAGTAGNQPQHF	TGTGCCAGCAGTGCCGGGACGGCGGGCAATCAGCCCCAGCATTTT
-	TRBV5-1	TRBJ1-2	-	CASSFSGSYGYTF	TGCGCCAGCAGCTTTTCAGGGAGCTATGGCTACACCTTC
-	TRBV5-1	TRBJ2-1	-	CASSLLAAEQFF	TGCGCCAGCAGCTTACTAGCCGCTGAGCAGTTCTTC
TRBD2	TRBV7-8	TRBJ2-1	-	CASSPAAGGLYNEQFF	TGTGCCAGCAGCCCCGCAGCGGGGGGGCTATACAATGAGCAGTTCTTC
TRBD2	TRBV10-3	TRBJ2-3	-	CAISASGRGTQYF	TGTGCCATCAGTGCTAGCGGGAGAGGTACGCAGTATTTT
TRBD2	TRBV11-2	TRBJ2-2	-	CASSLGRGAGELFF	TGTGCCAGCAGCTTAGGACGGGGGGCCGGGGAGCTGTTTTTT
-	TRBV18	TRBJ1-1	few	CASAREMNTEAFF	TGTGCCAGCGCCCGTGAGATGAACACTGAAGCTTTCTTT
-	TRBV4-1	TRBJ1-2	few	CASSRSAYPDNYGYTF	TGCGCCAGCAGCCGGTCCGCCTATCCAGATAACTATGGCTACACCTTC
TRBD1	TRBV28	TRBJ1-1	-	CASLSGGKNTEAFF	TGTGCCAGCCTATCAGGGGGGAAGAACACTGAAGCTTTCTTT
-	TRBV7-9	TRBJ1-3	-	CASSLGHPSSGNTIYF	TGTGCCAGCAGCTTAGGGCATCCTTCCTCTGGAAACACCATATATTTT
TRBD1	TRBV20-1	TRBJ1-2	many	CSARPQTGGWDGYTF	TGCAGTGCTAGACCGCAAACAGGGGGCTGGGATGGCTACACCTTC
-	TRBV28	TRBJ2-2	-	CASSPSRTGELFF	TGTGCCAGCAGCCCGAGTCGCACCGGGGAGCTGTTTTTT
-	TRBV9	TRBJ1-2	few	CASSAGLQGGYTF	TGTGCCAGCAGCGCCGGCCTACAGGGTGGCTACACCTTC
-	TRBV5-1	TRBJ1-6	-	CASQETDGGNSPLHF	TGCGCCAGCCAAGAAACGGACGGCGGGAATTCACCCCTCCACTTT
-	TRBV4-1	TRBJ2-5	few	CASSQVSGKETQYF	TGCGCCAGCAGCCAAGTGTCAGGGAAAGAGACCCAGTACTTC
-	TRBV5-1	TRBJ2-1	many	CASSPTGRGNEQFF	TGCGCCAGCAGCCCCACGGGTCGGGGAAATGAGCAGTTCTTC
-	TRBV15	TRBJ2-1	few	CATRSLGAGKYNEQFF	TGTGCCACCAGATCCCTTGGGGCAGGAAAATACAATGAGCAGTTCTTC
TRBD1	TRBV7-2	TRBJ2-5	few	CASSRLRGPETQYF	TGTGCCAGCAGCCGTCTAAGGGGGCCTGAGACCCAGTACTTC
TRBD1	TRBV7-8	TRBJ1-6	many	CASRRGDSDRSPLHF	TGTGCCAGCAGGCGGGGGGACAGCGACCGTTCACCCCTCCACTTT
-	TRBV29-1	TRBJ2-1	-	CSVRGDIGYNEQFF	TGCAGCGTGAGGGGGGACATCGGTTACAATGAGCAGTTCTTC
-	TRBV4-2	TRBJ1-2	-	CAMGPGLLCYYGYTF	TGTGCCATGGGCCCCGGGCTCCTCTGCTACTATGGCTACACCTTC
TRBD2	TRBV5-1	TRBJ2-2	-	CASSLSLAGDGELFF	TGCGCCAGCAGCTTGTCTCTAGCGGGAGACGGGGAGCTGTTTTTT
-	TRBV12-3/TRBV12-4	TRBJ1-1	-	CASSLSSGDAFF	TGTGCCAGCAGTTTATCTTCGGGGGACGCTTTCTTT
TRBD1	TRBV29-1	TRBJ1-2	few	CSVGMGDRVLGGYTF	TGCAGCGTTGGAATGGGGGACAGGGTATTAGGTGGCTACACCTTC
-	TRBV4-2	TRBJ2-1	many	CASSQVADLSYNEQFF	TGTGCCAGCAGCCAAGTCGCTGACCTCTCCTACAATGAGCAGTTCTTC
TRBD2	TRBV20-1	TRBJ2-3	-	CSANSGRLVDTQYF	TGCAGTGCTAATAGCGGGAGATTAGTAGATACGCAGTATTTT
-	TRBV12-3/TRBV12-4	TRBJ2-3	many	CASSLGTQYF	TGTGCCAGCAGTCTCGGTACGCAGTATTTT
TRBD2	TRBV6-2/TRBV6-3	TRBJ2-7	many	CASRRTSGRYEQYF	TGTGCCAGCAGACGGACTAGCGGGAGATACGAGCAGTACTTC
TRBD1	TRBV7-9	TRBJ2-5	many	CASSSSDRGQSKYF	TGTGCCAGCAGTTCGTCGGACAGGGGGCAGTCTAAGTACTTC
TRBD1	TRBV6-2/TRBV6-3	TRBJ1-1	-	CASRRRTGAMGNTEAFF	TGTGCCAGCAGGCGCAGGACAGGGGCAATGGGGAACACTGAAGCTTTCTTT
-	TRBV28	TRBJ2-7	few	CASTRGYEQYF	TGTGCCAGCACTAGGGGCTACGAGCAGTACTTC